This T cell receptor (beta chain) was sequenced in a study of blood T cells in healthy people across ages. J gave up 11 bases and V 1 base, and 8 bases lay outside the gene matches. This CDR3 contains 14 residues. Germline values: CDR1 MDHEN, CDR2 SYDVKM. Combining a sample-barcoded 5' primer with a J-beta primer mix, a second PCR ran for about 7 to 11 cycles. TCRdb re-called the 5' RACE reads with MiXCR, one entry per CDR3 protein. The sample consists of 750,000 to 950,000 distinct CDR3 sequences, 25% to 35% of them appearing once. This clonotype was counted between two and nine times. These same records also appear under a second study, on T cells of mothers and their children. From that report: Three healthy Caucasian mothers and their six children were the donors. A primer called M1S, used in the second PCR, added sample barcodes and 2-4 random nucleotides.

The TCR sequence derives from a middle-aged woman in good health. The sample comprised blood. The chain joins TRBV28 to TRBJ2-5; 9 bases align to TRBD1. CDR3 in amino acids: CASSLSVDRGGQYF. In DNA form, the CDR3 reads TGTGCCAGCAGTTTATCTGTGGACAGGGGAGGGCAGTACTTC.